Listed here are 5 T cell receptor beta chains from one sample, sequenced in a study of cytomegalovirus exposure and HLA in healthy donors. PCR primers comprised 60 Vbeta and 13 Jbeta primers. Profiling relied on immunoSEQ multiplex PCR, and the TCRdb table lists in-frame clones only, not all of them. This repertoire includes 140,000 to 150,000 clones. The sequenced sample was PBMCs. The origin of the receptors is a male donor in good health and CMV-seronegative.

This chain connects TRBV12-2 to TRBJ1-2. TRBV12-2 is assigned pseudogene status. The CDR3 consists of 13 residues. CDR3 in amino acids: CASRLPGPDGYTF. The CDR3 nucleotides are TGTGCAAGTCGCCTTCCGGGTCCGGATGGCTACACCTTC.

The chain combines TRBV7-2 with TRBJ2-7, with 9 bases aligning to TRBD1. Germline CDR1 reads SGHTA; CDR2 reads FQGNSA. The V gene end was trimmed by 5 bases and the J gene end by 7 bases; junction bases not matched to a gene: 12. The CDR3 has 15 amino acids. The CDR3 reads CASSEGQGTIWEQYF. In nucleotides, the CDR3 is TGTGCCAGCAGCGAGGGACAGGGTACTATTTGGGAGCAGTACTTC. The full variable domain, in which reference TRBV7-2 and TRBJ2-7 provide the parts outside the CDR3, is GAGVSQSPSNKVTEKGKDVELRCDPISGHTALYWYRQSLGQGLEFLIYFQGNSAPDKSGLPSDRFSAERTGGSVSTLTIQRTQQEDSAVYLCASSEGQGTIWEQYFGPGTRLTVT.

The J gene is TRBJ2-7, the V gene TRBV9, with D tentatively TRBD2 (5 bases). The CDR3 has 16 residues. Trimming pared 0 bases from V and 0 bases from J, leaving 13 bases between. Germline V gene data show CDR1 as SGDLS and CDR2 as YYNGEE. DNA of the CDR3: TGTGCCAGCAGCGTAGACTCGGGGATGAGCTCCTACGAGCAGTACTTC. Encoded protein: CASSVDSGMSSYEQYF.

The V gene is TRBV25-1, the J gene TRBJ2-2; 8 bases fit TRBD2. The trim removed 4 bases at V and 4 bases at J, leaving 2 bases unmatched. Germline V gene data show CDR1 as MGHDK and CDR2 as SYGVNS. CDR3 size: 14 residues. This CDR3 is CASSVSGTTGELFF. CDR3 nucleotides: TGTGCCAGCAGTGTTAGCGGGACCACCGGGGAGCTGTTTTTT.

The chain is built from TRBV2 and TRBJ2-3, with D possibly matching TRBD2 (5 bases). This CDR3 is 14 amino acids long. Trimming left V 6 bases short and J 7 bases short, with 17 bases between. Germline CDR1 reads SNHLY; CDR2 reads FYNNEI. The CDR3 region is CASRNTGYTYTQYF. The CDR3, as DNA: TGTGCCAGCAGAAATACGGGATACACGTATACGCAGTATTTT.